This T cell receptor (beta chain) stems from a study of T cell repertoires in cytomegalovirus infection. Study-level information: HLA-B-restricted CMV epitopes that are well studied, plus recently identified HLA-C-restricted ones, were used by the study. Both a matching HLA type and CMV infection were indicated by public TCR beta signatures.

TCRdb itself ran the reads through MiXCR, one entry per CDR3 protein. The sample carries hundreds of thousands of distinct CDR3 sequences, around 31% recorded once. Concerning this clonotype: The antigen remains unidentified.

CDR1 and CDR2 from the germline V gene are LNHDA and SQIVND (reference sequence). The CDR3 extends over 9 amino acids. Study outcomes and limitations: The study found HLA-C-restricted CMV-specific TCR beta clonotypes dominating the ex vivo response. Identification of carriers of CMV plus the relevant HLA was performed using cumulative public TCR beta family frequency.

The sample consisted of cultured PBMCs, taken from culture after CMV antigen stimulation. This TCR was recovered from a human donor in good health (CMV status not recorded). Some clones in this sample may be carry-over from other donors' samples. This sequence joins TRBV19 and TRBJ2-3, with no clear D. The CDR3 nucleotides are TGTAAGGGCCCAGATACGCAGTATTTT. It encodes CKGPDTQYF.